This T cell receptor beta chain was identified in a study of T cells in localized non-small cell lung cancer. This CDR3 contains 14 residues. CDR1 SEHNR and CDR2 FQNEAQ come from the germline V gene (reference sequence). J lost 8 bases, V lost 5 bases, and 11 bases had no gene match. Study-level results: Appearance in adjacent lung was seen for a median around 60 of the top 100 tumor clones. Higher blood T cell density went with longer overall survival.

Comments on this clone: Its target is unknown.

The table came from immunoSEQ multiplex PCR; TCRdb's copy has only in-frame clones and leaves some out. The sample carries about 33,000 clones, approximately 92% recorded once. This clonotype was sampled from a female donor over 55 with stage I lung adenocarcinoma. This sample comprised peripheral blood, obtained before any cancer treatment. J is TRBJ1-1 and V is TRBV7-9, with TRBD1 identical over 7 bases. The CDR3 bases are TGTGCCAGCAGCCGCAGGACAGGAGGCCTAGAAGCTTTCTTT. Translation: CASSRRTGGLEAFF.